One sample yielded the 3 T cell receptor beta chains listed below, sequenced in a study of somatic mutations in cytotoxic T cells in rheumatoid arthritis. The method was immunoSEQ multiplex PCR; TCRdb's version includes in-frame clones alone and lacks a portion of them. Here the sample spans 23,000 or so clones, roughly 74% being singletons. The source material was CD8+ T cells sorted from blood. All receptors come from a woman aged 18-30 years in good health.

The chain recombines TRBV19 with TRBJ1-5; 9 nucleotides line up with TRBD1. V lost 5 bases to trimming and J lost 4 bases; unmatched junction nucleotides: 15. The CDR3 runs to 18 residues. Germline V gene lookup returns CDR1 LNHDA and CDR2 SQIVND (reference sequence). The CDR3 coding sequence is TGTGCCAGTAGTCCCCGCGAACCGGGACAGGGTACTAATCAGCCCCAGCATTTT. Its translation: CASSPREPGQGTNQPQHF.

V usage is TRBV30 and J usage is TRBJ2-7; 7 bases align to TRBD1. J gave up 3 bases and V 4 bases, and 3 bases lay outside the gene matches. The CDR3 totals 12 residues. Germline CDR1 GTSNPN, CDR2 SVGIG (reference sequence). CDR3 sequence reads: CAWKDRDYEQYF. CDR3 nucleotides: TGTGCCTGGAAAGACAGGGACTACGAGCAGTACTTC.

This chain connects TRBV5-1 to TRBJ2-7; 11 nucleotides align to TRBD2. CDR1 and CDR2 from the germline V gene are SGHRS and YFSETQ. The CDR3 covers 13 residues. Trimming cost V 1 base and J 6 bases; bases outside gene matches: 0. CDR3 bases: TGCGCCAGCAGCTTGACTAGCGGGAGCGAGCAGTACTTC. This translates into CASSLTSGSEQYF. The variable domain in full, with the rest retrieved from reference TRBV5-1 and TRBJ2-7, is KAGVTQTPRYLIKTRGQQVTLSCSPISGHRSVSWYQQTPGQGLQFLFEYFSETQRNKGNFPGRFSGRQFSNSRSEMNVSTLELGDSALYLCASSLTSGSEQYFGPGTRLTVT.